The 22 T cell receptor beta chains presented below share a single source sample, sequenced in a study of T cells in Graves' hyperthyroidism and ophthalmopathy. Researchers amplified the TCR beta CDR3 regions from RNA transcripts. Using the HTBI primer set, a first-round RT-PCR was run on the TCR CDR3. TCRdb processed the multiplex PCR reads anew with MiXCR; each CDR3 protein has one entry. The table records 700,000 or so distinct CDR3 sequences, over 15% of them present only once. The sequenced sample was blood. The receptor set was obtained from a man aged 18 to 30 with Graves' hyperthyroidism.

This clonotype was recorded many times. This sequence joins TRBV5-1 and TRBJ1-1, with 7 positions matching TRBD1. In germline, CDR1 is SGHRS, CDR2 YFSETQ. The CDR3 spans 14 residues. Unmatched junction bases numbered 5, after V lost 4 bases and J lost 2 bases. CDR3 amino acids: CASSQQGFNTEAFF. The CDR3 DNA reads TGCGCCAGCAGCCAACAGGGGTTTAACACTGAAGCTTTCTTT.

In the case of this clonotype: One base away lies a much larger clone, so this may be a sequencing read error. This chain joins TRBV20-1 and TRBJ2-7; D call uncertain. Germline CDR1 and CDR2: DFQATT and SNEGSKA (reference sequence). Trimming took 4 bases from V and 1 from J, leaving 14 bases between them. This CDR3 contains 14 residues. CDR3 DNA sequence: TGCAGTGCTATCAGGCGGCAGAAATCCTACGAGCAGTACTTC. This gives the protein CSAIRRQKSYEQYF.

This clonotype was observed a handful of times. The chain uses TRBV6-1 and TRBJ2-7; tentative D call: TRBD1 (6 bases). V shed 8 bases and J shed 2 bases, with 13 bases lying between them. Germline CDR1 and CDR2: MNHNS and SASEGT. CDR3 length equals 13 residues. The CDR3 spells CASGLQGTYEQYF. As DNA, the CDR3 is TGTGCCAGCGGCCTACAGGGAACCTACGAGCAGTACTTC.

CDR3 nucleotide sequence: TGTGCCAGCAGCTATTTTAGGGTACTCGGGCCCTCAGACTCTGGAAACACCATATATTTT. It is translated as CASSYFRVLGPSDSGNTIYF. The chain recombines TRBV6-1 with TRBJ1-3, with D hard to call. V gave up 6 bases and J gave up 0 bases, with 27 bases separating them. Germline loops: CDR1 MNHNS, CDR2 SASEGT. This CDR3 contains 20 residues.

This clonotype was found many times. J is TRBJ1-5 and V is TRBV28; possibly TRBD1 for D (6 bases). Between the trimmed V and J ends, which lost 6 bases and 3 bases, there was a span of 15 bases. CDR1 and CDR2 (germline): MDHEN, SYDVKM. The CDR3 consists of 15 residues. The CDR3 spells CASSRGGADNQPQHF. The CDR3 DNA is TGTGCCAGCAGCCGTGGGGGGGCTGACAATCAGCCCCAGCATTTT. Drawing the rest from reference TRBV28 and TRBJ1-5, the complete variable domain is DVKVTQSSRYLVKRTGEKVFLECVQDMDHENMFWYRQDPGLGLRLIYFSYDVKMKEKGDIPEGYSVSREKKERFSLILESASTNQTSMYLCASSRGGADNQPQHFGDGTRLSIL.

Worth noting for this clonotype: At one of its ends the junction is not consistent with the germline gene, which may arise from a read error. The V call is TRBV28, the J call TRBJ2-1; 7 positions match TRBD1. Germline V CDR1 and CDR2: MDHEN, SYDVKM. The CDR3 totals 14 residues. CDR3 nucleotides: TGTGCCAGCAGTCGACAGGGTGGGTACAATGGGCAGTTCTTC. Translated: CASSRQGGYNGQFF. Together with reference TRBV28 and TRBJ2-1, the CDR3 gives the full variable domain: DVKVTQSSRYLVKRTGEKVFLECVQDMDHENMFWYRQDPGLGLRLIYFSYDVKMKEKGDIPEGYSVSREKKERFSLILESASTNQTSMYLCASSRQGGYNGQFFGPGTRLTVL.

Many counts were recorded for this clonotype. The V call is TRBV28, the J call TRBJ2-3; TRBD2 aligns across 12 bases. The CDR3 contains 16 residues. Germline loops: CDR1 MDHEN, CDR2 SYDVKM. Unmatched junction bases numbered 5, after V lost 5 bases and J lost 2 bases. This CDR3 is CASSLLAGGNTDTQYF. The DNA for the CDR3 is TGTGCCAGCAGTCTCCTAGCGGGAGGGAACACAGATACGCAGTATTTT.

The chain recombines TRBV30 with TRBJ2-7; D is possibly TRBD1 or TRBD2 (5 bases each). This CDR3 has 12 residues. Trimming cost V 8 bases and J 0 bases, with 11 bases left between them. CDR1 is GTSNPN and CDR2 is SVGIG in the germline V gene (reference sequence). CDR3 amino acids: CAGGWSSYEQYF. The CDR3 coding sequence is TGTGCCGGGGGATGGTCCTCCTACGAGCAGTACTTC.

The V call is TRBV7-3, the J call TRBJ2-1; D is unclear. Germline loops: CDR1 SGHTA, CDR2 FQGTGA. This CDR3 has 13 amino acids. Between the trimmed V and J ends, which lost 3 bases and 9 bases, there was a span of 12 bases. The CDR3 coding sequence is TGTGCCAGCAGCTTGACCGTTCAAGTTGAGCAGTTCTTC. This sequence encodes CASSLTVQVEQFF.

This clonotype was observed a handful of times. The CDR3 nucleotides are TGTGCCAGCAGTTCCCCGGGACGGTTAGCCAAAAACATTCAGTACTTC. It is translated as CASSSPGRLAKNIQYF. This chain links TRBV28 with TRBJ2-4, with D possibly being TRBD1 or TRBD2 (5 bases each). This CDR3 has 16 residues. The V end lost 4 bases, the J end lost 0 bases, and 13 bases lay between the germline ends. CDR1 is MDHEN, CDR2 SYDVKM, per germline.

This clonotype was found many times. The V call is TRBV20-1, the J call TRBJ2-1, with unresolved D. Trimming took off 7 bases at V and 0 bases at J, with 7 bases between the two ends. The length of the CDR3 is 12 residues. The germline V gene encodes CDR1 DFQATT and CDR2 SNEGSKA (reference sequence). The CDR3 here is CSVRFSYNEQFF. Written as DNA, the CDR3 is TGCAGTGTACGTTTCTCCTACAATGAGCAGTTCTTC.

This clonotype occurred many times. J is TRBJ2-7 and V is TRBV6-2 or TRBV6-3; TRBD2 matches at 7 bases. The CDR3 has 14 amino acids. Losses at the gene ends were 4 bases for V and 2 bases for J; bases not matched to a gene: 5. CDR1 is MNHEY, CDR2 SVGEGT, per germline. In nucleotides, the CDR3 is TGTGCCAGCAGTTTAGGCGGGAGCGCCTACGAGCAGTACTTC. This sequence encodes CASSLGGSAYEQYF.

This clonotype was detected many times. The chain links TRBV27 to TRBJ2-7, with 14 bases fitting TRBD2. The CDR3 runs 15 residues. The germline V gene encodes CDR1 MNHEY and CDR2 SMNVEV (reference sequence). V dropped 5 bases and J dropped 3; count of bases not matched to a gene: 3. CDR3 nucleotides: TGTGCCAGCAGTAGGGGACTAGCGGGAGTCTACGAGCAGTACTTC. Translated: CASSRGLAGVYEQYF.

As for this clonotype: This may come from a read error, since a much larger clone is one base off. J is TRBJ1-5 and V is TRBV12-3 or TRBV12-4; the D is unclear. CDR3 length: 15 amino acids. In nucleotides, the CDR3 is TGTGACAGCAGTTTAGGCCGCGGCTACAATCAGCCCCAGCATTTT. It yields the protein CDSSLGRGYNQPQHF.

The sample holds many counts of this clonotype. The chain employs TRBV30 and TRBJ2-1; 10 nucleotides line up with TRBD2. CDR3 length equals 14 residues. V lost 4 bases and J lost 0; bases outside the gene matches: 0. Germline V gene data show CDR1 as GTSNPN and CDR2 as SVGIG (reference sequence). As DNA, the CDR3 is TGTGCCTGGACTAGCGGGAGCTCCTACAATGAGCAGTTCTTC. It specifies CAWTSGSSYNEQFF.

This clonotype was seen ten or more times. This chain joins TRBV7-2 and TRBJ2-5; 10 bases are a match to TRBD1. Germline CDR1 is SGHTA and CDR2 is FQGNSA. With 5 bases clipped from V and 4 bases from J, the junction kept 4 bases outside the gene matches. There are 14 residues in the CDR3. This CDR3 reads CASSPGTGVETQYF. Here the CDR3 DNA reads TGTGCCAGCAGCCCAGGGACAGGGGTAGAGACCCAGTACTTC.

This clonotype was detected many times. This chain links TRBV12-3 or TRBV12-4 with TRBJ2-3, with D unclear. Trimming pared 7 bases from V and 3 bases from J, leaving 5 bases between. The CDR3 length is 11 residues. The CDR3 region is CASIGTDTQYF. CDR3 DNA: TGTGCCAGCATAGGGACAGATACGCAGTATTTT.

The CDR3 reads CASSLISGFHEQYF. The DNA for the CDR3 is TGTGCCAGCAGTTTAATTTCAGGGTTCCACGAGCAGTACTTC. The V call is TRBV27, the J call TRBJ2-7; possibly TRBD1 for D (5 bases). Trimming cost V 2 bases and J 5 bases, with 13 bases left between them. Germline CDR1 reads MNHEY; CDR2 reads SMNVEV (reference sequence). This CDR3 comprises 14 residues.

The chain joins TRBV30 to TRBJ2-1, with TRBD2 matching over 9 bases. With V trimmed by 7 bases and J by 4 bases, 11 bases remained unmatched. The CDR3 is made up of 15 amino acids. CDR1 is GTSNPN, CDR2 SVGIG, per germline (reference sequence). The CDR3 DNA reads TGTGCCTCACACCCCCCAGCGGGAGGATACAATGAGCAGTTCTTC. It codes for CASHPPAGGYNEQFF.

At least ten counts were recorded for this clonotype. This chain joins TRBV12-3 or TRBV12-4 and TRBJ1-1; D call uncertain. There are 16 residues in the CDR3. Between the trimmed V and J ends, which lost 3 bases and 2 bases, there was a span of 16 bases. CDR3 residues: CASSFGLRRSNTEAFF. As DNA, the CDR3 is TGTGCCAGCAGTTTTGGTTTACGGCGATCCAACACTGAAGCTTTCTTT.

This clonotype was detected ten times or more. The chain couples TRBV2 to TRBJ1-2; tentative D call: TRBD1 (6 bases). Germline CDR1 and CDR2: SNHLY and FYNNEI. CDR3 length: 15 residues. The germline V and J ends were trimmed by 3 bases and 3 bases, with 14 bases remaining between them. CDR3 region: CASSDVGALDYGYTF. In DNA form, the CDR3 reads TGTGCCAGCAGTGATGTGGGGGCCCTGGACTATGGCTACACCTTC. The whole variable domain, remainder taken from reference TRBV2 and TRBJ1-2, is EPEVTQTPSHQVTQMGQEVILRCVPISNHLYFYWYRQILGQKVEFLVSFYNNEISEKSEIFDDQFSVERPDGSNFTLKIRSTKLEDSAMYFCASSDVGALDYGYTFGSGTRLTVV.

The chain has TRBV7-2 and TRBJ2-2; possibly TRBD2 for D (5 bases). CDR1 is SGHTA and CDR2 is FQGNSA in the germline V gene. There are 13 residues in the CDR3. Trimming left V 9 bases short and J 7 bases short, with 15 bases between. The CDR3 DNA sequence: TGTGCCAGACCTGGTAGCGTGCGCGGGGAGCTGTTTTTT. It specifies CARPGSVRGELFF.